The 23 T cell receptor beta chains listed next were all sequenced from one sample in a study of human T cells and chemical hapten exposure. Time point: pre-sensitization, week 0. Noted treatment: therapeutic diphenylcyclopropenone sensitization with weekly scalp DPC. MiXCR, run by TCRdb on the RACE reads, gives a single entry per CDR3 protein. The sample lists roughly 40,000 distinct CDR3 sequences; over 9.5% were seen once. The sample consisted of whole blood, taken in connection with sensitization to the hapten diphenylcyclopropenone (DPC). The receptor source for this set is a man aged 25-45 years with alopecia areata. Some clones in this sample may be carry-over from other donors' samples.

The chain is built from TRBV20-1 and TRBJ1-1; D ambiguous. CDR1 and CDR2 (germline): DFQATT, SNEGSKA (reference sequence). V lost 5 bases and J 3 bases, leaving 13 bases between the germline ends. The CDR3 length is 13 residues. For the CDR3, the DNA is TGCAGTGCTTCACGCGGGGAACACACTGAAGCTTTCTTT. Its protein product is CSASRGEHTEAFF.

This clonotype occurred a few times. V and J are TRBV6-2 or TRBV6-3 and TRBJ2-4; D possibly corresponds to TRBD2 (6 bases). This CDR3 contains 13 residues. Germline V CDR1 and CDR2: MNHEY, SVGEGT. V was shortened by 5 bases and J by 7 bases, with 12 bases between the two germline ends. The CDR3, as DNA: TGTGCCAGCAGTCGGGTCCGGGGGAACATTCAGTACTTC. Translated: CASSRVRGNIQYF.

This clonotype was detected ten times or more. The rearrangement joins TRBV28 to TRBJ2-1; 9 bases agree with TRBD2. Germline V gene data show CDR1 as MDHEN and CDR2 as SYDVKM. V dropped 7 bases and J dropped 4; count of bases not matched to a gene: 11. The CDR3 is 16 residues long. The CDR3, as DNA: TGTGCCAGCATGCCTAGCGGGAACGGGCAATACAATGAGCAGTTCTTC. This gives the protein CASMPSGNGQYNEQFF.

V and J are TRBV20-1 and TRBJ2-3; D may be TRBD1 (5 bases). Germline V gives CDR1 DFQATT, CDR2 SNEGSKA (reference sequence). The V end was cut by 1 base, the J end by 3 bases, with 14 bases between. The CDR3 covers 15 residues. CDR3 in DNA: TGCAGTGCTAGAGTTGGCAGGGCCGGTACAGATACGCAGTATTTT. Translating gives CSARVGRAGTDTQYF.

This clonotype turned up a few times. The gene calls are TRBV18 and TRBJ1-2; the D is unclear. This CDR3 comprises 16 residues. V lost 5 bases to trimming and J lost 3 bases, with 19 bases between them. CDR1 and CDR2 (germline): KGHSH, LQKENI. CDR3 amino acids: CASSVRTETLYYGYTF. CDR3 sequence (DNA): TGTGCCAGCTCAGTCCGGACGGAAACCCTTTACTATGGCTACACCTTC.

The chain is built from TRBV9 and TRBJ2-2; D is unresolved. The germline V gene encodes CDR1 SGDLS and CDR2 YYNGEE. CDR3 length: 16 amino acids. The ends were cut back, 0 bases at V and 6 bases at J, with 15 bases in the middle. CDR3 DNA sequence: TGTGCCAGCAGCGTAGTTCTAGGTGGCAGCCCCGGGGAGCTGTTTTTT. This sequence encodes CASSVVLGGSPGELFF.

This clonotype was counted many times. This sequence joins TRBV6-4 and TRBJ2-1; weak D call: TRBD1 (6 bases). The length of the CDR3 is 18 residues. Between the trimmed V and J ends, which lost 5 bases and 1 base, there was a span of 21 bases. Germline assignment: CDR1 MRHNA and CDR2 SNTAGT. This chain's CDR3 is CASSNTGARGRSYNEQFF. The CDR3 nucleotides read TGTGCCAGCAGTAACACTGGGGCCAGGGGCAGGTCCTACAATGAGCAGTTCTTC.

The rearrangement uses TRBV7-9 and TRBJ1-5; no clear D gene. Between the trimmed V and J ends, which lost 1 base and 6 bases, there was a span of 7 bases. Germline values: CDR1 SEHNR, CDR2 FQNEAQ (reference sequence). The CDR3 is 13 amino acids. The CDR3 coding sequence is TGTGCCAGCAGCTTAGGGCAGACTCAGCCCCAGCATTTT. This codes for CASSLGQTQPQHF.

This clonotype was detected ten times or more. The rearrangement joins TRBV2 to TRBJ2-1; 9 positions match TRBD1. The V and J ends lost 6 bases and 4 bases, in that order; junction bases with no gene match: 13. The CDR3 runs 17 residues. The germline gives CDR1 SNHLY, CDR2 FYNNEI. DNA for the CDR3: TGTGCCAGCAGCGGCGTACCGGACAGGGGTAAATACAATGAGCAGTTCTTC. Amino acid sequence: CASSGVPDRGKYNEQFF.

The rearrangement uses TRBV7-2 and TRBJ2-1, with D tentatively TRBD1 or TRBD2 (6 bases each). V lost 5 bases, J lost 4 bases, and 12 bases lay in between. This CDR3 region has 14 residues. Germline CDR1 reads SGHTA; CDR2 reads FQGNSA. The CDR3 is CASSKGGFYNEQFF. CDR3 in DNA: TGTGCCAGCAGCAAGGGGGGCTTTTACAATGAGCAGTTCTTC.

The rearrangement uses TRBV7-9 and TRBJ2-3, with a weak D call TRBD2 (5 bases). The V and J ends lost 1 base and 8 bases respectively, with 10 bases between them. Germline loops: CDR1 SEHNR, CDR2 FQNEAQ (reference sequence). The CDR3 contains 13 residues. The CDR3 loop is CASSLGLSGTQYF. CDR3 sequence (DNA): TGTGCCAGCAGCTTAGGACTATCCGGTACGCAGTATTTT.

This clonotype was picked up a small number of times. The chain joins TRBV20-1 to TRBJ1-1; 9 bases map to TRBD1. After removal of 6 bases from V and 0 bases from J, the junction contained 8 bases not matched to a gene. Germline loops: CDR1 DFQATT, CDR2 SNEGSKA (reference sequence). This CDR3 is 15 amino acids long. The CDR3 spells CSAQDRGRLNTEAFF. The CDR3 nucleotides read TGCAGTGCGCAGGACAGGGGTAGGTTGAACACTGAAGCTTTCTTT.

This clonotype was counted only a few times. The V and J genes are TRBV20-1 and TRBJ1-4; 7 bases are a match to TRBD1. With 0 bases clipped from V and 8 bases from J, the junction kept 15 bases outside the gene matches. Germline CDR1 is DFQATT and CDR2 is SNEGSKA (reference sequence). The CDR3 is 17 residues long. For the CDR3, the DNA is TGCAGTGCTAGAGATCTTTCCCCGACAGGGCTTCGGGAAAAACTGTTTTTT. Translation: CSARDLSPTGLREKLFF.

This clonotype was found a few times. The chain uses TRBV11-3 and TRBJ1-6; D unclear. The CDR3 has 13 amino acids. Trimming stripped 4 bases from V and 7 bases from J, with 8 bases between. The V gene's germline CDR1 is SGHNT and CDR2 YENEEA. The CDR3 DNA is TGTGCCAGCAGCTCCGGCCAGAATTCACCCCTCCACTTT. This sequence encodes CASSSGQNSPLHF.

This clonotype was detected many times. The gene calls are TRBV12-3 or TRBV12-4 and TRBJ2-2, with D perhaps TRBD1 (5 bases). The CDR3 sequence is 15 residues long. The V and J ends lost 3 bases and 0 bases respectively, with 8 bases between them. Here the CDR3 reads CASSFRASNTGELFF. Written as DNA, the CDR3 is TGTGCCAGCAGTTTCAGGGCATCGAACACCGGGGAGCTGTTTTTT.

This clonotype appeared many times. The chain has TRBV7-3 and TRBJ2-1; 7 bases map to TRBD1. V was clipped by 4 bases and J by 7 bases; unmatched bases: 10. The CDR3 has 15 amino acids. CDR1 SGHTA and CDR2 FQGTGA come from the germline V gene. In nucleotides, the CDR3 is TGTGCCAGCAGCTCGTCAGGACAGGAAAGGAATGAGCAGTTCTTC. It yields the protein CASSSSGQERNEQFF.

The V call is TRBV3-1, the J call TRBJ2-3; 10 bases are a match to TRBD2. Trimming removed 0 bases from V and 2 bases from J; junction bases left unmatched: 8. There are 18 residues in the CDR3. Germline lookup yields CDR1 LGHDT and CDR2 YNNKEL (reference sequence). CDR3 region: CASSQDAAGGPLTDTQYF. CDR3 DNA: TGTGCCAGCAGCCAAGATGCAGCGGGAGGGCCCCTCACAGATACGCAGTATTTT.

This clonotype was seen many times. The chain has TRBV7-9 and TRBJ2-7; D might be TRBD1 or TRBD2, each matching 5 bases. Germline values: CDR1 SEHNR, CDR2 FQNEAQ (reference sequence). V lost 5 bases and J 7 bases, leaving 12 bases between the germline ends. CDR3 length equals 12 residues. CDR3 protein: CASSVKGSEQYV. CDR3 coding DNA: TGTGCCAGCAGCGTAAAGGGGAGTGAGCAGTACGTC.

This chain uses TRBV7-8 with TRBJ2-3, with 10 bases lining up with TRBD2. The germline V gene has CDR1 SGHVS and CDR2 FQNEAQ. V lost 0 bases to trimming and J lost 2 bases; unmatched junction nucleotides: 2. The CDR3 is made up of 16 amino acids. CDR3 amino acids: CASSLALAGITDTQYF. DNA for the CDR3: TGTGCCAGCAGCTTAGCACTAGCGGGGATCACAGATACGCAGTATTTT.

The table lists this clonotype with a few counts. This chain joins TRBV6-2 or TRBV6-3 and TRBJ1-5; D gene uncertain. The V end lost 8 bases, the J end lost 1 base, and 6 bases lay between the germline ends. The V gene's germline CDR1 is MNHEY and CDR2 SVGEGT. There are 12 residues in the CDR3. Here the CDR3 DNA reads TGTGCCAGCCGTTGGAGCAATCAGCCCCAGCATTTT. Its protein product is CASRWSNQPQHF.

This clonotype was counted at least ten times. This chain joins TRBV6-2 or TRBV6-3 and TRBJ1-2; D call uncertain. V lost 5 bases and J 8 bases, leaving 15 bases between the germline ends. There are 13 residues in the CDR3. Germline V gives CDR1 MNHEY, CDR2 SVGEGT. This CDR3 reads CASSALRVGGYTF. CDR3 nucleotides: TGTGCCAGCAGTGCCTTGAGAGTAGGAGGCTACACCTTC.

The chain couples TRBV29-1 to TRBJ1-2; TRBD1 matches 12 bases. V shed 4 bases and J 6 bases; nucleotides not matched to a gene: 6. The CDR3 covers 14 residues. The germline CDR1 and CDR2 sequences are SQVTM and ANQGSEA. The CDR3 DNA sequence: TGCAGCGTTGGAGCGGGACAGGGGGCGCATGGCTACACCTTC. Translating it yields CSVGAGQGAHGYTF.

The sample holds many counts of this clonotype. This chain links TRBV15 with TRBJ2-3; 7 bases map to TRBD2. Trimming took 5 bases from V and 6 from J; bases not matched to a gene: 14. This CDR3 is 16 amino acids long. CDR1 LNHNV and CDR2 YYDKDF come from the germline V gene (reference sequence). CDR3 sequence (DNA): TGTGCCACCAGCCCCCTGGTAGCGGGTTCCCGGGATACGCAGTATTTT. Its protein product is CATSPLVAGSRDTQYF.